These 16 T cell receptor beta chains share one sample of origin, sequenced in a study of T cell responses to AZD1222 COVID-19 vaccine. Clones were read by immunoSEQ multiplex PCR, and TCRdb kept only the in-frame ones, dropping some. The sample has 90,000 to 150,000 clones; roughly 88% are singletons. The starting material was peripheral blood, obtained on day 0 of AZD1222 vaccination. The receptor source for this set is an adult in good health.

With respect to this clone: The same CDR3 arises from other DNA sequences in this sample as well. DNA for the CDR3: TGTGCCAGCAGTAGGGACAGGGGAAATCAGCCCCAGCATTTT. This codes for CASSRDRGNQPQHF. This chain connects TRBV6-5 to TRBJ1-5, with 10 bases matching TRBD1. Germline-derived CDR1 and CDR2 are MNHEY and SVGAGI. The CDR3 extends over 14 amino acids. V lost 5 bases to trimming and J lost 4 bases; unmatched junction nucleotides: 2.

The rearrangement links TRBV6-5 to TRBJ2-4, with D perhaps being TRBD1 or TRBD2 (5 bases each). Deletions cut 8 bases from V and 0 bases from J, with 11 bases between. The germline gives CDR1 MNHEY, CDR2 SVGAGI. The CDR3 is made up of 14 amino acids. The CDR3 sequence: CASRDPLAKNIQYF. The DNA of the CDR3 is TGTGCCAGCCGGGACCCTTTAGCCAAAAACATTCAGTACTTC.

The DNA of the CDR3 is TGCAGCGTCGGACAGGGGAACGAGCAGTACTTC. This sequence encodes CSVGQGNEQYF. J is TRBJ2-7 and V is TRBV29-1, with 9 bases that match TRBD1. The CDR3 runs to 11 residues. V lost 6 bases, J lost 5 bases, and 2 bases stayed unmatched. The V gene's germline CDR1 is SQVTM and CDR2 ANQGSEA.

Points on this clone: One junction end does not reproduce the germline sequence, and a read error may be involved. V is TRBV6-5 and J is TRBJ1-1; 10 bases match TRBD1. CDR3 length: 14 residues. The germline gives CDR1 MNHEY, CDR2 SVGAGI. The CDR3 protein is CASGQGSRNTEAFF. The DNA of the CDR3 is TGCGCCTCGGGACAGGGGAGCAGGAACACTGAAGCTTTCTTT.

The CDR3 DNA is TGTGCCAGCAGCCAAGAACGAGGAGGCGGGGGGCCCAAAAACATTCAGTACTTC. Translating gives CASSQERGGGGPKNIQYF. The chain joins TRBV3-1 (or the pseudogene TRBV3-2) to TRBJ2-4; 8 bases align to TRBD2. Germline values: CDR1 LGHDT, CDR2 YNNKEL (reference sequence). The CDR3 loop spans 18 amino acids. V lost 0 bases, J lost 2 bases, and 9 bases stayed unmatched.

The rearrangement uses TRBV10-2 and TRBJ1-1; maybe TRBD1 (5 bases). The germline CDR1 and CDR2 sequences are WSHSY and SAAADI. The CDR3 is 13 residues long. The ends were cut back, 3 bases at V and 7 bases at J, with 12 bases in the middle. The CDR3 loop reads CASSEKGRYEAFF. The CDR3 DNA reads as TGCGCCAGCAGTGAAAAGGGACGGTATGAAGCTTTCTTT.

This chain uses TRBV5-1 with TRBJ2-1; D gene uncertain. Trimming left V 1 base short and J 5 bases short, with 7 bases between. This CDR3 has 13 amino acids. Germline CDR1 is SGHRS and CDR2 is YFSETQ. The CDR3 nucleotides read TGCGCCAGCAGCTTGACAGAGGACAATGAGCAGTTCTTC. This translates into CASSLTEDNEQFF.

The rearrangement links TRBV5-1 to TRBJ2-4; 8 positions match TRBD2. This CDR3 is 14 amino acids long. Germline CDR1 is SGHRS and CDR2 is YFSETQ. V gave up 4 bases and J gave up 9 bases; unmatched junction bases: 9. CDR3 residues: CASSPGTSYGIQYF. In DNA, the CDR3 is TGCGCCAGCAGCCCCGGGACTAGTTATGGCATTCAGTACTTC.

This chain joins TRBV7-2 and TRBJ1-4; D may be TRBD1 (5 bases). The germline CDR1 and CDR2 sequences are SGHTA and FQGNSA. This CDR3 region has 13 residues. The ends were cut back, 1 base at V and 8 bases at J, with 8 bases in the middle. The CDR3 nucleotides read TGTGCCAGCAGCTTAGGGAGGGACGAAAAACTGTTTTTT. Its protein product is CASSLGRDEKLFF.

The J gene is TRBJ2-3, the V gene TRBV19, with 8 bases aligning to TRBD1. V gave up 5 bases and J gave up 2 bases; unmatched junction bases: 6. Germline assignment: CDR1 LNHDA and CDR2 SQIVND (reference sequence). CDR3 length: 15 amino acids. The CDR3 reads CASSSSDRVTDTQYF. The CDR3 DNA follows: TGTGCCAGTAGTTCTTCGGACAGGGTCACAGATACGCAGTATTTT.

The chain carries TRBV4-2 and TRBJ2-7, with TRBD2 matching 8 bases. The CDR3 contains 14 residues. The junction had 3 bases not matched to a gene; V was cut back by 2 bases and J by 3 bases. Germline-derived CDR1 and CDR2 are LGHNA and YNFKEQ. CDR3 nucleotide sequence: TGTGCCAGCAGCCAAACTAGCGGACGCTACGAGCAGTACTTC. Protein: CASSQTSGRYEQYF.

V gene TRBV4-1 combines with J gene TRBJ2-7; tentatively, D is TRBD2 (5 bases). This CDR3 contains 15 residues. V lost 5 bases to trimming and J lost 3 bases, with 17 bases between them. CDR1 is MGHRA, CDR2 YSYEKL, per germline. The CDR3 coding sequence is TGCGCCAGCAGCTCGGGGATGGGAGCCGACTACGAGCAGTACTTC. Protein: CASSSGMGADYEQYF.

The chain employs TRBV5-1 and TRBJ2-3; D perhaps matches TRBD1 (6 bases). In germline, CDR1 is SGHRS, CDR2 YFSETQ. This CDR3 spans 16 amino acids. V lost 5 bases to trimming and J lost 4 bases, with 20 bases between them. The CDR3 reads CASRRLSQGSADTQYF. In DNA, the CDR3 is TGCGCCAGCAGGCGTCTCTCTCAGGGGTCGGCAGATACGCAGTATTTT.

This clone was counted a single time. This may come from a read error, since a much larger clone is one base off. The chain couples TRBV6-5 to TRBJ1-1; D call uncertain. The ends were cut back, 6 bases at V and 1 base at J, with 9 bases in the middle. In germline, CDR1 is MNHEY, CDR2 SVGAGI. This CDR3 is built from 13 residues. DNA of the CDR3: TGTGCCAGCAGCTTAAACAGGAACACTGAAGCTTTCTTT. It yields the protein CASSLNRNTEAFF.

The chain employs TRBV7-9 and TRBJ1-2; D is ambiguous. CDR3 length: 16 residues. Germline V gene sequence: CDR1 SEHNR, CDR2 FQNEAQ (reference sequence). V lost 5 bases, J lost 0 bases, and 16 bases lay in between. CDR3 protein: CASSPWARETNYGYTF. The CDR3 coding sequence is TGTGCCAGCAGCCCCTGGGCCCGGGAAACTAACTATGGCTACACCTTC.

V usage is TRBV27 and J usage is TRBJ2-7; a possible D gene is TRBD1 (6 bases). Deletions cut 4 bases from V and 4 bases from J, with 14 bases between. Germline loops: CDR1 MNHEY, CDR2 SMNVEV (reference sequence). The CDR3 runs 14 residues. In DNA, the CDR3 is TGTGCCAGCAGTTCCGGACAGCGTAGATACGAGCAGTACTTC. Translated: CASSSGQRRYEQYF.